This is a list of T cell receptor beta chains from one sample in a study of cytomegalovirus exposure and HLA in healthy donors. Assay: immunoSEQ multiplex PCR; the TCRdb copy retains only in-frame clones and omits some. The sample comprises 89,000 or so clones, approximately 84% of which are singletons, and 5.6% rests with the top ten. Input material: PBMCs. The source is a woman younger than 30 in good health and CMV-seropositive. CDR3s include the opening cysteine and the closing phenylalanine or tryptophan. A D gene is named only where the DNA matches it firmly. Clone size is stated in some rows and not others, as once, few, many or a class when expanded.

V: TRBV19; D: -; J: TRBJ2-7; size: -; DNA: TGTGCCAGTAGTATAAAAGGGGCCAGGTCCTACGAGCAGTACTTC; CDR3: CASSIKGARSYEQYF
V: TRBV19; D: -; J: TRBJ1-2; size: -; DNA: TGTGCCGGGCGGTCAGAAGGGGACTATGGCTACACCTTC; CDR3: CAGRSEGDYGYTF
V: TRBV10-3; D: -; J: TRBJ1-2; size: once; DNA: TGTGCCACCAACTCTGAGAGTTTCGGCTATGGCTACACCTTC; CDR3: CATNSESFGYGYTF
V: TRBV27; D: TRBD2; J: TRBJ2-7; size: -; DNA: TGTGCCAGCAGTTTACCCCCCGCGTTAGCGGGGGAGCAGTACTTC; CDR3: CASSLPPALAGEQYF
V: TRBV7-2; D: -; J: TRBJ2-5; size: -; DNA: TGTGCCAGCAGCTTCACTAGCACCCAAGAGACCCAGTACTTC; CDR3: CASSFTSTQETQYF
V: TRBV25-1; D: TRBD2; J: TRBJ2-7; size: once; DNA: TGTGCCAGCAGTGATACGGGACTAGGCTCCTACGAGCAGTACTTC; CDR3: CASSDTGLGSYEQYF
V: TRBV6-6; D: -; J: TRBJ1-3; size: -; DNA: TGTGCCAGCAGTTACCCAGGCGGGGGATACACCATATATTTT; CDR3: CASSYPGGGYTIYF
V: TRBV6-1; D: TRBD1; J: TRBJ1-1; size: few; DNA: TGTGCCAGCAACCCAGTGACAGGGCGGCATACTGAAGCTTTCTTT; CDR3: CASNPVTGRHTEAFF
V: TRBV29-1; D: -; J: TRBJ2-1; size: -; DNA: TGCAGCGTTGATGCCCCCCGGGGTGAGCAGTTCTTC; CDR3: CSVDAPRGEQFF
V: TRBV6-1; D: TRBD1; J: TRBJ1-5; size: -; DNA: TGTGCCAGCAGGGATACAGGGGACAATCAGCCCCAGCATTTT; CDR3: CASRDTGDNQPQHF
V: TRBV15; D: -; J: TRBJ2-5; size: -; DNA: TGTGCCACCAGCGGCCCCACAGGCCCCCAAGAGACCCAGTACTTC; CDR3: CATSGPTGPQETQYF
V: TRBV11-3; D: TRBD2; J: TRBJ2-1; size: -; DNA: TGTGCCAGCAGCCCGACTAGCGGGGGACGTGAGCAGTTCTTC; CDR3: CASSPTSGGREQFF
V: TRBV7-2; D: TRBD1; J: TRBJ2-7; size: -; DNA: TGTGCCAGCAGCTTAGGGGGGACAGGGGGTTACGAGCAGTACTTC; CDR3: CASSLGGTGGYEQYF
V: TRBV7-3; D: TRBD1; J: TRBJ1-1; size: few; DNA: TGTGCCAGCAGCTTCCGGGACAGGGAGATCCGAGCTTTCTTT; CDR3: CASSFRDREIRAFF
V: TRBV28; D: TRBD1; J: TRBJ2-5; size: once; DNA: TGTGCCAGCAGTTTAACACGGACAGGTCAAGAGACCCAGTACTTC; CDR3: CASSLTRTGQETQYF
V: TRBV6-5; D: -; J: TRBJ2-7; size: few; DNA: TGTGCCAGCAGTTACACAGGGACCTACGAGCAGTACTTC; CDR3: CASSYTGTYEQYF
V: TRBV5-1; D: -; J: TRBJ2-5; size: few; DNA: TGCGCCAGCAGCTCCCTAATCGAAGTGGAGGGGCAGAAGTACTTC; CDR3: CASSSLIEVEGQKYF
V: TRBV2; D: TRBD2; J: TRBJ2-5; size: -; DNA: TGTGCCAGCAGTGGGACTAGCGGGAGGGCCCTGGAGACCCAGTACTTC; CDR3: CASSGTSGRALETQYF
V: TRBV6-6; D: -; J: TRBJ2-1; size: -; DNA: TGTGCCAGCAGCCTCGGGACTCGGTACAATGAGCAGTTCTTC; CDR3: CASSLGTRYNEQFF
V: TRBV2; D: TRBD1; J: TRBJ1-5; size: -; DNA: TGTGCCAGCAGTGGAACCGGGACAGGGTCGAATCAGCCCCAGCATTTT; CDR3: CASSGTGTGSNQPQHF
V: TRBV2; D: TRBD2; J: TRBJ2-7; size: few; DNA: TGTGCCAGCAGCCCCCACCGGTCGACTAGCGGCACCTACGAGCAGTACTTC; CDR3: CASSPHRSTSGTYEQYF
V: TRBV6-5; D: -; J: TRBJ1-6; size: once; DNA: TGTGCCAGCAGCCCCACTGACAAGAATTCACCCCTCCACTTT; CDR3: CASSPTDKNSPLHF
V: TRBV19; D: TRBD1; J: TRBJ1-1; size: -; DNA: TGTGCCAGTAGTATAGTGAAGGGGGCTGGTGAAGCTTTCTTT; CDR3: CASSIVKGAGEAFF
V: TRBV7-9; D: -; J: TRBJ2-5; size: once; DNA: TGTGCCAGCAGCTTAGGTACAGGGCAAGAGACCCAGTACTTC; CDR3: CASSLGTGQETQYF
V: TRBV5-6; D: TRBD2; J: TRBJ2-7; size: -; DNA: TGTGCCAGCAGGGACTCCGGGACTAGCGTCCACGAGCAGTACTTC; CDR3: CASRDSGTSVHEQYF
V: TRBV6-5; D: TRBD1; J: TRBJ1-5; size: few; DNA: TGTGCCAGCAGTCCAGGGGGAACTCAGCCCCAGCATTTT; CDR3: CASSPGGTQPQHF
V: TRBV5-1; D: -; J: TRBJ2-3; size: -; DNA: TGCGCCAGCAGCTTGACTGGACAGGACTATCGGTATACGCAGTATTTT; CDR3: CASSLTGQDYRYTQYF
V: TRBV5-1; D: -; J: TRBJ1-2; size: -; DNA: TGCGCCAGCAGAGGAGGCAGGGAGGCCTATGGCTACACCTTC; CDR3: CASRGGREAYGYTF
V: TRBV7-9; D: TRBD2; J: TRBJ2-3; size: -; DNA: TGTGCCAGCAGCTTACTAGCGGGGCGGTCAGATACGCAGTATTTT; CDR3: CASSLLAGRSDTQYF
V: TRBV5-4; D: -; J: TRBJ2-3; size: -; DNA: TGTGCCAGCAGCTTGGTTTCGGGGGATACGCAGTATTTT; CDR3: CASSLVSGDTQYF
V: TRBV5-1; D: -; J: TRBJ1-1; size: few; DNA: TGCGCCAGCAGCTCCGGACAATCGAACACTGAAGCTTTCTTT; CDR3: CASSSGQSNTEAFF
V: TRBV4-1; D: -; J: TRBJ1-3; size: few; DNA: TGCGCCAGCAGCCAAGTCGGACAGATCTCTGGAAACACCATATATTTT; CDR3: CASSQVGQISGNTIYF
V: TRBV6-4; D: -; J: TRBJ2-6; size: few; DNA: TGTGCCAGCAGTGAAGAGGCCGCCTCTGGGGCCAACGTCCTGACTTTC; CDR3: CASSEEAASGANVLTF
V: TRBV2; D: -; J: TRBJ1-1; size: once; DNA: TGTGCCAGCAGCTCGGGGAACACTGAAGCTTTCTTT; CDR3: CASSSGNTEAFF
V: TRBV6-5; D: -; J: TRBJ2-1; size: -; DNA: TGTGCCAGCAGTGGCGGGAAGACCTCCTACAATGAGCAGTTCTTC; CDR3: CASSGGKTSYNEQFF
V: TRBV5-6; D: -; J: TRBJ2-3; size: -; DNA: TGTGCCAGCAGCTTGGCCGGTTTCACCACAGATACGCAGTATTTT; CDR3: CASSLAGFTTDTQYF
V: TRBV2; D: -; J: TRBJ1-2; size: -; DNA: TGTGCCGGACAGAATGCTAACTATGGCTACACCTTC; CDR3: CAGQNANYGYTF